Below are 25 T cell receptor beta chains sequenced from a single sample in a study of early T cells in non-severe SARS-CoV-2 infection. Via MiXCR, TCRdb re-called the 5' RACE reads, giving one row per CDR3 protein. The sample lists about 67,000 distinct CDR3 sequences; approximately 10% were seen once. Sequenced sample: whole blood. These receptors originate from an adult who was a healthcare worker with PCR-confirmed SARS-CoV-2 infection or an uninfected control (not recorded which).

As concerns this clonotype: The junction departs from germline at one end; a sequencing error may be responsible. Here the CDR3 DNA reads TGTGCCAGCGGCTTAATGTCAGGGTTGGGGAACACCGGGGAGCTGTTTTTT. Translated: CASGLMSGLGNTGELFF. The chain has TRBV7-9 and TRBJ2-2, with D perhaps matching TRBD1 (5 bases). CDR3 size: 17 residues. Germline V CDR1 and CDR2: SEHNR, FQNEAQ (reference sequence).

The chain uses TRBV4-2 and TRBJ1-6; 7 bases map to TRBD1. Germline CDR1 is LGHNA and CDR2 is YNFKEQ. The CDR3 loop spans 14 amino acids. The V and J ends lost 7 bases and 8 bases, in that order; junction bases with no gene match: 8. CDR3 DNA: TGTGCCAGCACCCGGGACAGTAGTTATTCACCCCTCCACTTT. This gives the protein CASTRDSSYSPLHF.

This clonotype was seen ten or more times. The rearrangement links TRBV11-3 to TRBJ2-4, with 7 nucleotides matching TRBD1. The trim removed 4 bases at V and 6 bases at J, leaving 9 bases unmatched. CDR3 size: 15 residues. CDR1 SGHNT and CDR2 YENEEA come from the germline V gene. CDR3 in amino acids: CASSSWTGQLNIQYF. For the CDR3, the DNA is TGTGCCAGCAGCTCGTGGACGGGACAGCTAAACATTCAGTACTTC.

This clonotype was counted at least ten times. This chain uses TRBV5-6 with TRBJ2-7; perhaps TRBD1 as D (6 bases). V was clipped by 0 bases and J by 5 bases, with 9 bases between them. Germline CDR1 reads SGHDT; CDR2 reads YYEEEE. The CDR3 extends over 13 amino acids. The chain's CDR3 is CASSLDRAHEQYF. As DNA, the CDR3 is TGTGCCAGCAGCTTGGACAGGGCACACGAGCAGTACTTC.

This clonotype was counted at least ten times. The chain links TRBV6-5 to TRBJ1-2; D unresolved. The V gene lost 5 bases and the J gene lost 5 bases, with 15 bases spanning the gap. CDR1 is MNHEY and CDR2 is SVGAGI in the germline V gene. The CDR3 contains 14 residues. CDR3: CASSTPGLGYGYTF. CDR3 sequence (DNA): TGTGCCAGCAGTACTCCGGGTTTAGGGTATGGCTACACCTTC.

In this sample, this clonotype turned up many times. The chain joins TRBV11-2 to TRBJ2-5; TRBD2 aligns across 10 bases. The J segment lost 4 bases and the V segment lost 5 bases, leaving 10 bases of the junction unmatched. There are 16 residues in the CDR3. Germline V lookup: CDR1 SGHAT, CDR2 FQNNGV. CDR3 bases: TGTGCCAGCAGCCAACCGGGACTAGCGTCTAGAGAGACCCAGTACTTC. Amino acids: CASSQPGLASRETQYF.

This clonotype was picked up many times. The chain has TRBV27 and TRBJ2-5, with D perhaps given as TRBD1 or TRBD2 (6 bases each). CDR1 MNHEY and CDR2 SMNVEV come from the germline V gene (reference sequence). This CDR3 has 15 amino acids. With 5 bases removed from V and 4 bases from J, the gap between germline ends came to 17 bases. CDR3 DNA sequence: TGTGCCAGCAGTCATTCCTGGGGGCGGGGAGAGACCCAGTACTTC. It encodes CASSHSWGRGETQYF.

This clonotype was found a few times. This chain connects TRBV13 to TRBJ2-7; the D gene could be TRBD1 or TRBD2 (5 bases each). V shed 5 bases and J shed 0 bases, with 11 bases lying between them. The CDR3 contains 14 residues. Germline V CDR1 and CDR2: PRHDT, FYEKMQ (reference sequence). The CDR3 coding sequence is TGTGCCAGCAGCCCCGGGGCGAGCTCCTACGAGCAGTACTTC. This translates into CASSPGASSYEQYF.

A few counts support this clonotype. V is TRBV20-1 and J is TRBJ1-5; D is perhaps TRBD1 (6 bases). Per the germline V gene, CDR1 is DFQATT and CDR2 is SNEGSKA (reference sequence). V dropped 3 bases and J dropped 1 base, with 16 bases sitting between them. The CDR3 covers 16 residues. This chain's CDR3 is CSASMSGALSNQPQHF. The CDR3 coding sequence is TGCAGTGCTAGTATGTCGGGGGCTTTAAGCAATCAGCCCCAGCATTTT.

The sample holds a few counts of this clonotype. The genes are TRBV11-3 and TRBJ2-7; D might be TRBD2 (6 bases). Looked up from germline, CDR1 is SGHNT and CDR2 is YENEEA. V shed 5 bases and J shed 5 bases, with 19 bases lying between them. The CDR3 loop spans 15 amino acids. In DNA, the CDR3 is TGTGCCAGCAGCGCTCGGGACTCAGCTCTGGACGAGCAGTACTTC. It translates to CASSARDSALDEQYF.

The chain couples TRBV20-1 to TRBJ2-7, with D unclear. The CDR3 runs to 14 residues. The V gene lost 1 base and the J gene lost 3 bases, with 13 bases spanning the gap. CDR1 is DFQATT and CDR2 is SNEGSKA in the germline V gene (reference sequence). The CDR3, as DNA: TGCAGTGCTAGAGGCAGTGGGGTGGGCTACGAGCAGTACTTC. Its protein is CSARGSGVGYEQYF.

This clonotype was seen ten or more times. The V call is TRBV6-1, the J call TRBJ2-1; D tentatively reads TRBD1 or TRBD2 (5 bases each). The germline V gene has CDR1 MNHNS and CDR2 SASEGT. CDR3 length equals 15 residues. The V gene lost 8 bases and the J gene lost 6 bases, with 20 bases spanning the gap. CDR3 in amino acids: CASDRDHKPSNEQFF. The CDR3 nucleotides are TGTGCCAGCGACCGGGACCACAAGCCATCCAATGAGCAGTTCTTC.

Ten or more counts support this clonotype. The chain is built from TRBV6-1 and TRBJ2-1; 11 nucleotides line up with TRBD2. Germline-derived CDR1 and CDR2 are MNHNS and SASEGT. The CDR3 spans 14 residues. With 4 bases clipped from V and 15 bases from J, the junction kept 11 bases outside the gene matches. The CDR3 bases are TGTGCCAGCAGTGGGGGACTAGCGGCCCCCGGGCTGTTCTTC. Translated, it gives CASSGGLAAPGLFF.

This clonotype was observed a handful of times. This rearrangement joins TRBV18 to TRBJ2-3; no definite D call. This CDR3 comprises 15 residues. The germline V gene has CDR1 KGHSH and CDR2 LQKENI. Trimming cost V 5 bases and J 2 bases, with 14 bases left between them. CDR3 in DNA: TGTGCCAGCTCAATCTCTGGATACAACACAGATACGCAGTATTTT. Protein product: CASSISGYNTDTQYF.

The rearrangement links TRBV9 to TRBJ2-7; TRBD2 might be the D (5 bases). The CDR3 extends over 15 amino acids. The V and J ends lost 0 bases and 2 bases respectively, with 12 bases between them. Germline V CDR1 and CDR2: SGDLS, YYNGEE. CDR3 DNA: TGTGCCAGCAGCGTAGACAGCGGAAGGGCCTACGAGCAGTACTTC. Translation gives CASSVDSGRAYEQYF.

This clonotype was picked up many times. The CDR3 sequence: CASSPTAGDYEQYF. CDR3 coding DNA: TGTGCCAGCTCACCAACGGCGGGGGACTACGAGCAGTACTTC. This rearrangement joins TRBV18 to TRBJ2-7; TRBD2 agrees at 7 bases. Germline lookup yields CDR1 KGHSH and CDR2 LQKENI. The J segment lost 3 bases and the V segment lost 2 bases, leaving 4 bases of the junction unmatched. The CDR3 covers 14 residues.

The chain recombines TRBV11-1 with TRBJ2-3; D is uncertain. CDR3 length equals 15 residues. CDR1 and CDR2 from the germline V gene are SGHAT and FQDESV (reference sequence). Trimming removed 3 bases at V and 4 bases at J, with 14 bases between. The CDR3 DNA follows: TGTGCCAGCAGCTTCTCCGGGCCTGGGGCAGATACGCAGTATTTT. Translating it yields CASSFSGPGADTQYF.

This clonotype has ten or more counts. V usage is TRBV6-5 and J usage is TRBJ1-2, with TRBD1 identical over 10 bases. Per the germline V gene, CDR1 is MNHEY and CDR2 is SVGAGI. V lost 6 bases, J lost 3 bases, and 7 bases stayed unmatched. The CDR3 runs 15 residues. The CDR3 loop reads CASSWTGGGYYGYTF. DNA for the CDR3: TGTGCCAGCAGCTGGACAGGGGGGGGCTACTATGGCTACACCTTC.

This chain links TRBV5-6 with TRBJ1-1, with TRBD1 identical over 8 bases. Unmatched junction bases numbered 8, after V lost 4 bases and J lost 6 bases. Per germline, CDR1 SGHDT and CDR2 YYEEEE. The CDR3 extends over 14 amino acids. CDR3 sequence reads: CASSPSTTGAEAFF. CDR3 DNA sequence: TGTGCCAGCAGCCCTAGTACGACAGGGGCTGAAGCTTTCTTT.

This clonotype was picked up many times. The chain has TRBV7-9 and TRBJ2-5; D gene unclear. Germline CDR1 is SEHNR and CDR2 is FQNEAQ (reference sequence). Trimming stripped 5 bases from V and 5 bases from J, with 6 bases between. The CDR3 has 11 residues. CDR3 sequence: CASSRRETQYF. The DNA of the CDR3 is TGTGCCAGCAGCCGCAGGGAGACCCAGTACTTC.

V usage is TRBV29-1 and J usage is TRBJ2-7; 7 bases map to TRBD1. V was clipped by 6 bases and J by 4 bases; unmatched bases: 3. CDR3 length equals 11 residues. Germline CDR1 reads SQVTM; CDR2 reads ANQGSEA. CDR3 residues: CSVNRGYEQYF. DNA of the CDR3: TGCAGCGTCAACAGGGGTTACGAGCAGTACTTC.

The chain has TRBV29-1 and TRBJ1-3, with D perhaps matching TRBD1 (5 bases). CDR3 length: 14 amino acids. Germline V gene sequence: CDR1 SQVTM, CDR2 ANQGSEA. Trimming took off 4 bases at V and 0 bases at J, with 10 bases between the two ends. CDR3 amino acids: CSVGSTGSGNTIYF. The DNA of the CDR3 is TGCAGCGTTGGATCTACAGGCTCTGGAAACACCATATATTTT.

The chain combines TRBV19 with TRBJ2-7; 7 nucleotides line up with TRBD1. V trimming: 4 bases; J trimming: 2 bases; junction bases outside the gene matches: 8. Germline loops: CDR1 LNHDA, CDR2 SQIVND (reference sequence). CDR3 size: 15 residues. In DNA, the CDR3 is TGTGCCAGTAGTAAAAGACAGGGATCGACCTACGAGCAGTACTTC. Translated: CASSKRQGSTYEQYF.

This clonotype occurred many times. The chain uses TRBV7-3 and TRBJ2-7, with 7 bases matching TRBD2. Germline loops: CDR1 SGHTA, CDR2 FQGTGA. V was clipped by 5 bases and J by 0 bases; unmatched bases: 7. CDR3 size: 15 residues. CDR3 in amino acids: CASSPSGGSSYEQYF. The CDR3 coding sequence is TGTGCCAGCAGCCCCTCTGGCGGGAGCTCCTACGAGCAGTACTTC. Full variable domain (outside the CDR3, taken from reference TRBV7-3 and TRBJ2-7): GAGVSQTPSNKVTEKGKYVELRCDPISGHTALYWYRQSLGQGPEFLIYFQGTGAADDSGLPNDRFFAVRPEGSVSTLKIQRTERGDSAVYLCASSPSGGSSYEQYFGPGTRLTVT.

This clonotype was counted ten times or more. The chain combines TRBV19 with TRBJ2-2; D is perhaps TRBD1 (5 bases). This CDR3 contains 15 residues. Looked up from germline, CDR1 is LNHDA and CDR2 is SQIVND (reference sequence). Trimming removed 5 bases from V and 3 bases from J, with 13 bases in between. The CDR3: CASSPPGQYTGELFF. The CDR3 bases are TGTGCCAGTAGTCCGCCAGGGCAGTACACCGGGGAGCTGTTTTTT. The entire variable domain, with the rest obtained from reference TRBV19 and TRBJ2-2, is as follows: DGGITQSPKYLFRKEGQNVTLSCEQNLNHDAMYWYRQDPGQGLRLIYYSQIVNDFQKGDIAEGYSVSREKKESFPLTVTSAQKNPTAFYLCASSPPGQYTGELFFGEGSRLTVL.